This section outlines one TCR beta chain sequence together with its context. Its antigen is still unknown. This sample was included in a study of OX40 agonist ivuxolimab in advanced cancers. Whole-study context: Patients treated during dose escalation were battling hepatocellular carcinoma, melanoma, renal cell or head and neck cancer. The group had a mean age of roughly 56 years, ranged from roughly 23 to 79, and was 82.7% male. General study points: Antigens targeted by the expanded peripheral T cells were not determined.

The germline V gene encodes CDR1 SEHNR and CDR2 FQNEAQ (reference sequence). There are 16 residues in the CDR3. V lost 5 bases, J lost 3 bases, and 14 bases lay in between. Autoimmune disease history or systemic immunosuppression excluded patients. Measured with immunoSEQ multiplex PCR; TCRdb has only the in-frame clones, and not every one. The data hold tens of thousands of clones, with roughly 90% observed a single time. The specimen comprised CD4+ or CD8+ T cells sorted from blood, sampled in a trial of the OX40 agonist ivuxolimab. This rearrangement joins TRBV7-9 to TRBJ2-6; a weak D match, TRBD2 (7 bases). The sequence was collected from an adult with an advanced solid tumor such as melanoma, head and neck, liver or kidney cancer. Here the CDR3 reads CASSPRGGIGANVLTF. The CDR3 nucleotides read TGTGCCAGCAGCCCGAGGGGGGGTATTGGGGCCAACGTCCTGACTTTC.